The sequence of this T cell receptor (beta chain) was determined in a study of T cell responses to AZD1222 COVID-19 vaccine (dated by TCRdb to 2020 to 2022). Some background on the complete study: A total of about 230 trial participants underwent TCR sequencing, of whom nearly 210 received two doses of AZD1222 and about 25 received two doses of the MenACWY control vaccine. Trial participants were enrolled by age into 18-55, 56-69 and 70-plus year subgroups, with 148, 28 and 57 TCR-sequenced participants respectively.

Comments on this clone: The antigen it binds to is not known. No base quality information exists; no much larger clone differs at one position.

The CDR3 regions of human TCRbeta chains were subjected to immunosequencing. The study's processing was this. Repertoire TCRs were checked for matches against a reference library of SARS-CoV-2-specific TCRs that had been generated using the MIRA antigen-specificity platform. Breadth was defined as the fraction of unique TCRs that were SARS-CoV-2-associated. Depth was defined as the fraction of total T cells that were SARS-CoV-2-associated. Using the MIRA data, each spike-specific TCR was assigned both to the spike region to which the TCR was reactive and to a CD4 or CD8 class. Log10-transformed breadth and depth values were compared by one-way ANOVA with Sidak's multiple comparisons tests. TCRdb carries this immuneACCESS record with in-frame sequences only. Its versions omit some clonotypes, under half of them owing to an unresolved V gene in the studies checked, with the rest unexplained. The V and J calls and the clone size are those of that table, but D and trimming were determined from the DNA. Recorded for this sample are tens of thousands of clones; approximately 83% of them occurred a single time. Jointly, the top ten make up around 9.3% of the sample.

The full study reports these points: Because no day 14 peak-response samples were available, the repertoires could be characterized only after the peak T cell response. Reportedly, close to half of the unique spike-specific TCRs recognized epitopes lying outside the regions that are mutated in the B.1.351 and B.1.1.7 variants. CD4 TCRs associated with the vaccine covered the entire spike protein, and the dominant responses were in regions 160-218 and 743-854. Only five to seven AZD1222 recipients were SARS-CoV-2 seropositive at baseline, limiting conclusions about previously exposed vaccinees. After two AZD1222 doses, both the breadth and the depth of spike-specific TCRs were significantly higher than at day 0 and than in MenACWY recipients. Most participants were white British and females outnumbered males, and the authors suggested that clonal diversity may have been underestimated. The 56-69-year group was small, and its depth increase did not reach significance, likely because of low power.

The time point label for this specimen denotes: about 28 days (+/-7) after the second vaccine dose. AZD1222 recipients given second doses at about 4 weeks or at about 12 weeks were pooled, since spike-specific TCR depth and breadth were not found to differ between the two schedules. Vaccinee samples came from UK trials COV001 and COV002, including a single-blind randomized controlled phase 2/3 trial of AZD1222 (ChAdOx1 nCoV-19) in healthy adults. For TCRbeta chain sequencing, PBMC samples were collected from trial participants at day 0 and at day 28 after the second dose. The CDR3 measures 14 amino acids from cysteine to phenylalanine. Only the CDR3 DNA is retained, 42 bases long and in frame from the first base. Sequences SGHVS (CDR1) and FQNEAQ (CDR2) are obtained from the germline V gene. The trim is 4 bases for V and 3 bases for J, with a gap of 12 bases between the germline ends.

The sample consisted of peripheral blood, taken 28 days after the second AZD1222 dose. The V and J genes are TRBV7-8 and TRBJ1-2, with the D gene not confidently named. The receptor's source is an adult who received the AZD1222 COVID-19 vaccine. In nucleotides, the sequence is TGTGCCAGCAGCTCACAGATCATTGACTATGGCTACACCTTC. Translated, it gives CASSSQIIDYGYTF.